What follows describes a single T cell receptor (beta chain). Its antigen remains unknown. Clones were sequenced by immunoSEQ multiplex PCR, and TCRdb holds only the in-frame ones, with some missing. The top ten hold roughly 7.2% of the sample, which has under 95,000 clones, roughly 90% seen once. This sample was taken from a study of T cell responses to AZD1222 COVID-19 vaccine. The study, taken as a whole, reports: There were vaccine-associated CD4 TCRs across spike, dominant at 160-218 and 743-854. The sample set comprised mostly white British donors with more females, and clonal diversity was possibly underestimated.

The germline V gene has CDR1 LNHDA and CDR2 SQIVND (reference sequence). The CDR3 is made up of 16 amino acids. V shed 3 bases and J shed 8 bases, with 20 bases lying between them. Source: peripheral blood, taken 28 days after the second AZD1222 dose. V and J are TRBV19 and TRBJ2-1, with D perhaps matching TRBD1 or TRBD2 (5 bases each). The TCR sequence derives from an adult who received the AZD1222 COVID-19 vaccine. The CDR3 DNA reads TGTGCCAGTAGTATTTTTGGGACGGCAAGCGGCCATGAGCAGTTCTTC. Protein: CASSIFGTASGHEQFF.